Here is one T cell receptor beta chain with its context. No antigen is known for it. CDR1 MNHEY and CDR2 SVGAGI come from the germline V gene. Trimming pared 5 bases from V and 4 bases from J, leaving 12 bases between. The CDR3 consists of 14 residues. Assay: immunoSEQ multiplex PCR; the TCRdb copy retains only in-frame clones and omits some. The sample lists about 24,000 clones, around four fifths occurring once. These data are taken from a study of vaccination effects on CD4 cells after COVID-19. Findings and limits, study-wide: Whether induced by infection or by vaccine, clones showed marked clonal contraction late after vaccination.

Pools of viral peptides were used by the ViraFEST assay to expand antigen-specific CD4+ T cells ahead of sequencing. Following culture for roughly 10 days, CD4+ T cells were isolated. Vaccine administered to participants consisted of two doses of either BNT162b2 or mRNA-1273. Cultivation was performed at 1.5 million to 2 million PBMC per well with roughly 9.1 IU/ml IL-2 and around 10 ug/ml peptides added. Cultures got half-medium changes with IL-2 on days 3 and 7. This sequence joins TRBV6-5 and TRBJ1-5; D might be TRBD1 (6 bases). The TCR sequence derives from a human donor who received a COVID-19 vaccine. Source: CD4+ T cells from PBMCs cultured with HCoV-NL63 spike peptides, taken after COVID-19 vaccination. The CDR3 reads CASSPQGWNQPQHF. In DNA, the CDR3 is TGTGCCAGCAGTCCACAGGGTTGGAATCAGCCCCAGCATTTT.